The 27 T cell receptor beta chains reported below all come from one sample, sequenced in a study of PD-1 blockade in classical Hodgkin lymphoma (dated by TCRdb to 2018 to 2021). Explained via the paper, the time point label denotes: cycle 4 day 1 (C4D1), after more than five weeks of nivolumab. All trial patients had relapsed after autologous stem cell transplantation, with cohorts A, B and C differing in prior brentuximab vedotin exposure. To prepare the library, the immunoSEQ multiplex PCR assay was applied. TCRdb mirrors the immuneACCESS table, restricted to in-frame sequences. Some clones are absent from its copies; in checked studies, under half trace to an unresolved V gene, and the reason for the others is unknown. This sample lists tens of thousands of clones; around three quarters were detected once. The ten largest clones capture about 17% of the sample. The sample consisted of peripheral blood mononuclear cells (PBMCs), taken before the fourth cycle of nivolumab. Every receptor here comes from a human donor with classical Hodgkin lymphoma.

The chain combines TRBV7-8 with TRBJ1-4; the D gene is possibly TRBD1 (6 bases). The ends were cut back, 4 bases at V and 4 bases at J, with 10 bases in the middle. Per the germline V gene, CDR1 is SGHVS and CDR2 is FQNEAQ. The length of the CDR3 is 14 residues. CDR3 bases: TGTGCCAGCAGCTATACAGGGTATAATGAAAAACTGTTTTTT. The encoded protein is CASSYTGYNEKLFF. Drawing the rest from reference TRBV7-8 and TRBJ1-4, the complete variable domain is GAGVSQSPRYKVAKRGQDVALRCDPISGHVSLFWYQQALGQGPEFLTYFQNEAQLDKSGLPSDRFFAERPEGSVSTLKIQRTQQEDSAVYLCASSYTGYNEKLFFGSGTQLSVL.

The chain employs TRBV5-1 and TRBJ2-1, with 9 bases matching TRBD2. The CDR3 loop spans 17 amino acids. Germline-derived CDR1 and CDR2 are SGHRS and YFSETQ. V lost 1 base, J lost 8 bases, and 13 bases stayed unmatched. This chain's CDR3 is CASSLRPALAGDDEQFF. The CDR3 DNA follows: TGCGCCAGCAGCTTGCGTCCGGCGTTAGCGGGGGATGATGAGCAGTTCTTC.

The chain uses TRBV7-8 and TRBJ2-7, with TRBD1 identical over 11 bases. This CDR3 is 16 amino acids long. The germline V gene encodes CDR1 SGHVS and CDR2 FQNEAQ. Trimming removed 4 bases from V and 4 bases from J; junction bases left unmatched: 9. The CDR3 DNA is TGTGCCAGCAGCTCCTACTCTGGACAGGGGGCTTACGAGCAGTACTTC. Protein: CASSSYSGQGAYEQYF.

The chain combines TRBV5-5 with TRBJ2-1; D uncertain. Germline V gene sequence: CDR1 SGHKS, CDR2 YYEKEE (reference sequence). V was clipped by 1 base and J by 3 bases, with 5 bases between them. The length of the CDR3 is 13 residues. Here the CDR3 reads CASSLTLYNEQFF. The CDR3 region has the DNA TGTGCCAGCAGCTTGACGCTCTACAATGAGCAGTTCTTC.

The chain uses TRBV19 and TRBJ2-1; 9 nucleotides line up with TRBD2. Germline CDR1 reads LNHDA; CDR2 reads SQIVND (reference sequence). The CDR3 runs to 16 residues. The V gene end was trimmed by 5 bases and the J gene end by 5 bases; junction bases not matched to a gene: 10. The CDR3 DNA reads TGTGCCAGTAGTCAATTAGCGGGAGTCGGGCACAATGAGCAGTTCTTC. This encodes CASSQLAGVGHNEQFF. Full variable domain (missing parts from reference TRBV19 and TRBJ2-1): DGGITQSPKYLFRKEGQNVTLSCEQNLNHDAMYWYRQDPGQGLRLIYYSQIVNDFQKGDIAEGYSVSREKKESFPLTVTSAQKNPTAFYLCASSQLAGVGHNEQFFGPGTRLTVL.

The chain employs TRBV18 and TRBJ1-3; tentatively, D is TRBD1 (6 bases). The germline V and J ends were trimmed by 3 bases and 0 bases, with 9 bases remaining between them. Germline V lookup: CDR1 KGHSH, CDR2 LQKENI. CDR3 length equals 15 residues. CDR3 residues: CASSPGTSSGNTIYF. DNA of the CDR3: TGTGCCAGCTCACCCGGGACAAGCTCTGGAAACACCATATATTTT.

This chain uses TRBV30 with TRBJ1-1; perhaps TRBD1 as D (5 bases). This CDR3 has 12 amino acids. Germline CDR1 GTSNPN, CDR2 SVGIG (reference sequence). V was shortened by 3 bases and J by 4 bases, with 9 bases between the two germline ends. The CDR3 here is CAWSGGTTEAFF. The CDR3 DNA reads TGTGCCTGGAGCGGCGGGACCACTGAAGCTTTCTTT.

The chain uses TRBV9 and TRBJ2-2; D is possibly TRBD1 (5 bases). CDR3 size: 15 residues. The germline CDR1 and CDR2 sequences are SGDLS and YYNGEE. Trimming cost V 1 base and J 0 bases, with 7 bases left between them. As DNA, the CDR3 is TGTGCCAGCAGCGTACAGGGCACGAACACCGGGGAGCTGTTTTTT. It yields the protein CASSVQGTNTGELFF.

V and J are TRBV19 and TRBJ2-6; the D is unclear. Germline CDR1 is LNHDA and CDR2 is SQIVND (reference sequence). CDR3 length: 14 amino acids. Trimming removed 8 bases at V and 2 bases at J, with 10 bases between. The CDR3 coding sequence is TGTGCCAGTTCAGAGAACGCTGGGGCCAACGTCCTGACTTTC. It yields the protein CASSENAGANVLTF.

This chain joins TRBV10-3 and TRBJ1-2; TRBD1 aligns across 8 bases. The CDR3 has 11 amino acids. The V gene end was trimmed by 10 bases and the J gene end by 3 bases; junction bases not matched to a gene: 1. Germline CDR1 and CDR2: ENHRY and SYGVKD. The DNA of the CDR3 is TGTGCCACGGGACAGGACTATGGCTACACCTTC. It yields the protein CATGQDYGYTF.

With regard to this clone: At the DNA level, this CDR3 is encoded by other sequences in the same sample as well. The chain combines TRBV5-1 with TRBJ2-1, with D hard to call. The CDR3 length is 14 residues. Trimming left V 1 base short and J 6 bases short, with 11 bases between. CDR1 and CDR2 (germline): SGHRS, YFSETQ. CDR3 DNA: TGCGCCAGCAGCTTGACCAGTGGATCCAATGAGCAGTTCTTC. It encodes CASSLTSGSNEQFF. The variable domain in full, completed from reference TRBV5-1 and TRBJ2-1, reads KAGVTQTPRYLIKTRGQQVTLSCSPISGHRSVSWYQQTPGQGLQFLFEYFSETQRNKGNFPGRFSGRQFSNSRSEMNVSTLELGDSALYLCASSLTSGSNEQFFGPGTRLTVL.

This sequence joins TRBV7-3 and TRBJ2-3; tentative D call: TRBD2 (6 bases). The germline gives CDR1 SGHTA, CDR2 FQGTGA. V lost 2 bases, J lost 4 bases, and 13 bases lay in between. The CDR3 loop spans 15 amino acids. CDR3 region: CASSLGSERADTQYF. The CDR3 DNA is TGTGCCAGCAGCTTAGGTTCGGAGCGGGCAGATACGCAGTATTTT.

The chain joins TRBV28 to TRBJ1-1; D ambiguous. Trimming took 6 bases from V and 1 from J, leaving 9 bases between them. The CDR3 length is 13 residues. CDR1 is MDHEN, CDR2 SYDVKM, per germline. In DNA form, the CDR3 reads TGTGCCAGCAGCCTGAATCCGAACACTGAAGCTTTCTTT. Its protein product is CASSLNPNTEAFF.

This chain links TRBV7-2 with TRBJ2-2; 9 bases line up with TRBD2. The J segment lost 4 bases and the V segment lost 7 bases, leaving 4 bases of the junction unmatched. CDR1 and CDR2 from the germline V gene are SGHTA and FQGNSA. The CDR3 is 14 amino acids. The CDR3 bases are TGTGCCAGCACCCTTAGCGGGGGCACCGGGGAGCTGTTTTTT. It is translated as CASTLSGGTGELFF.

J is TRBJ1-3 and V is TRBV18, with unresolved D. This CDR3 contains 12 residues. V was shortened by 1 base and J by 4 bases, with 2 bases between the two germline ends. Per the germline V gene, CDR1 is KGHSH and CDR2 is LQKENI. The CDR3, as DNA: TGTGCCAGCTCACCACTAGGAAACACCATATATTTT. Protein: CASSPLGNTIYF.

The chain has TRBV7-6 and TRBJ2-5; D unresolved. CDR3 size: 12 residues. Trimming left V 1 base short and J 6 bases short, with 6 bases between. From germline, CDR1 is SGHVS and CDR2 FNYEAQ. The CDR3 reads CASSLEWQTQYF. In DNA, the CDR3 is TGTGCCAGCAGCTTAGAGTGGCAGACCCAGTACTTC.

The V call is TRBV6-4, the J call TRBJ2-3; TRBD1 aligns across 7 bases. This CDR3 region has 16 residues. The germline gives CDR1 MRHNA, CDR2 SNTAGT. The V gene end was trimmed by 6 bases and the J gene end by 4 bases; junction bases not matched to a gene: 13. The CDR3: CASRSQGQVNPDTQYF. The CDR3 nucleotides read TGTGCCAGCAGATCCCAAGGACAGGTCAATCCAGATACGCAGTATTTT.

J is TRBJ2-3 and V is TRBV19; 11 bases align to TRBD2. The V and J ends lost 5 bases and 2 bases, in that order; junction bases with no gene match: 6. From germline, CDR1 is LNHDA and CDR2 SQIVND (reference sequence). The CDR3 loop spans 16 amino acids. The CDR3 region is CASSRLAGGYTDTQYF. CDR3 coding DNA: TGTGCCAGTAGTCGGTTAGCGGGAGGGTACACAGATACGCAGTATTTT.

This clone has just one count. This sequence joins TRBV5-1 and TRBJ2-2; weak D call: TRBD2 (5 bases). This CDR3 has 14 amino acids. Germline CDR1 and CDR2: SGHRS and YFSETQ. The ends were cut back, 4 bases at V and 7 bases at J, with 14 bases in the middle. The CDR3 region has the DNA TGCGCCAGCAGCCGACTAACCAGTGGCGGGGAGCTGTTTTTT. It specifies CASSRLTSGGELFF. The entire variable domain, with the rest obtained from reference TRBV5-1 and TRBJ2-2, is as follows: KAGVTQTPRYLIKTRGQQVTLSCSPISGHRSVSWYQQTPGQGLQFLFEYFSETQRNKGNFPGRFSGRQFSNSRSEMNVSTLELGDSALYLCASSRLTSGGELFFGEGSRLTVL.

Only a few counts were recorded for this clone. The CDR3: CASSLGPSGRAGTGELFF. The CDR3 nucleotides are TGTGCCAGCAGTTTAGGTCCTAGCGGGAGGGCTGGGACCGGGGAGCTGTTTTTT. The chain is built from TRBV28 and TRBJ2-2; 12 bases map to TRBD2. CDR3 length equals 18 residues. CDR1 is MDHEN and CDR2 is SYDVKM in the germline V gene. V trimming: 2 bases; J trimming: 5 bases; junction bases outside the gene matches: 9.

This clone was observed a few times. J is TRBJ2-5 and V is TRBV5-8; maybe TRBD1 (7 bases). CDR1 is SGHTS and CDR2 is YDEGEE in the germline V gene. Trimming took off 4 bases at V and 1 base at J, with 20 bases between the two ends. The CDR3 sequence is 17 residues long. DNA for the CDR3: TGTGCCAGCAGCCCCCCAGGGGGTAGCGGACCCCAAGAGACCCAGTACTTC. As protein: CASSPPGGSGPQETQYF. The complete variable domain, with remaining parts taken from reference TRBV5-8 and TRBJ2-5, reads EAGVTQSPTHLIKTRGQQATLRCSPISGHTSVYWYQQALGLGLQFLLWYDEGEERNRGNFPPRFSGRQFPNYSSELNVNALELEDSALYLCASSPPGGSGPQETQYFGPGTRLLVL.

This clone was counted only a few times. The CDR3 nucleotides are TGTGCCTGGAGGGCAGTGATATACAATGAGCAGTTCTTC. As protein: CAWRAVIYNEQFF. The rearrangement links TRBV30 to TRBJ2-1; D is unresolved. V was shortened by 3 bases and J by 4 bases, with 10 bases between the two germline ends. This CDR3 is 13 amino acids long. The germline gives CDR1 GTSNPN, CDR2 SVGIG (reference sequence). The full variable domain, completed using reference TRBV30 and TRBJ2-1, is SQTIHQWPATLVQPVGSPLSLECTVEGTSNPNLYWYRQAAGRGLQLLFYSVGIGQISSEVPQNLSASRPQDRQFILSSKKLLLSDSGFYLCAWRAVIYNEQFFGPGTRLTVL.

This sequence joins TRBV15 and TRBJ2-1; possibly TRBD2 for D (6 bases). CDR1 and CDR2 from the germline V gene are LNHNV and YYDKDF (reference sequence). V shed 6 bases and J shed 6 bases, with 15 bases lying between them. CDR3 length: 14 residues. As DNA, the CDR3 is TGTGCCACCAGGCGGGATAGGGGCTCCAATGAGCAGTTCTTC. The encoded protein is CATRRDRGSNEQFF.

The genes are TRBV6-1 and TRBJ1-5; a possible D gene is TRBD1 (5 bases). This CDR3 comprises 15 residues. Trimming pared 6 bases from V and 0 bases from J, leaving 12 bases between. Germline V CDR1 and CDR2: MNHNS, SASEGT. The CDR3 protein is CASSPGALSNQPQHF. In nucleotides, the CDR3 is TGTGCCAGCAGCCCTGGGGCCCTTAGCAATCAGCCCCAGCATTTT.

The V call is TRBV6-1, the J call TRBJ2-1, with TRBD1 as a possible D gene (6 bases). Trimming shortened V by 0 bases and J by 2 bases, and 11 bases separated the two germline ends. Germline CDR1 reads MNHNS; CDR2 reads SASEGT. The CDR3 extends over 16 amino acids. CDR3 DNA: TGTGCCAGCAGTGAAGCGCACAGGGAGCCCTACAATGAGCAGTTCTTC. This gives the protein CASSEAHREPYNEQFF.

The chain recombines TRBV28 with TRBJ2-1, with a possible D match to TRBD2 (6 bases). V was cut by 7 bases and J by 4 bases, with 17 bases left in between. Germline CDR1 is MDHEN and CDR2 is SYDVKM. The CDR3 loop spans 15 amino acids. CDR3 sequence (DNA): TGTGCCAGCACTAAGGGTAGCGGATCATACAATGAGCAGTTCTTC. It is translated as CASTKGSGSYNEQFF.

V and J are TRBV27 and TRBJ2-1, with 15 positions matching TRBD2. J lost 4 bases, V lost 3 bases, and 4 bases had no gene match. Germline assignment: CDR1 MNHEY and CDR2 SMNVEV (reference sequence). CDR3 length: 17 residues. The CDR3 loop reads CASSLGTSGRKYNEQFF. The CDR3 DNA follows: TGTGCCAGCAGTTTGGGGACTAGCGGGAGGAAATACAATGAGCAGTTCTTC.